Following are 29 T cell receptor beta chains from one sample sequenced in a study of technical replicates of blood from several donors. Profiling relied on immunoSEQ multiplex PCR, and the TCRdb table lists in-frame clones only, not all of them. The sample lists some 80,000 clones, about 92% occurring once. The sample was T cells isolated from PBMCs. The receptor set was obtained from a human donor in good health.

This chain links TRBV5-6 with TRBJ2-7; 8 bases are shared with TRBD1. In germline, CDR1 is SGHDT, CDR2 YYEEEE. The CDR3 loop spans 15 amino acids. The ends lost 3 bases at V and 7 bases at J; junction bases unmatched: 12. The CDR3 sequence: CASSSRQGPREEQYF. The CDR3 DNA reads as TGTGCCAGCAGCTCCCGACAGGGGCCACGGGAGGAGCAGTACTTC. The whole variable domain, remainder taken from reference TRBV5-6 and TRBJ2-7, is DAGVTQSPTHLIKTRGQQVTLRCSPKSGHDTVSWYQQALGQGPQFIFQYYEEEERQRGNFPDRFSGHQFPNYSSELNVNALLLGDSALYLCASSSRQGPREEQYFGPGTRLTVT.

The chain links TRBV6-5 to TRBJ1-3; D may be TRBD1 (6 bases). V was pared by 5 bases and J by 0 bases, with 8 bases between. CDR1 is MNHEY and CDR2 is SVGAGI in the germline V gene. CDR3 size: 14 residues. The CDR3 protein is CASSHRVSGNTIYF. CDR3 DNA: TGTGCCAGCAGTCACAGGGTCTCTGGAAACACCATATATTTT.

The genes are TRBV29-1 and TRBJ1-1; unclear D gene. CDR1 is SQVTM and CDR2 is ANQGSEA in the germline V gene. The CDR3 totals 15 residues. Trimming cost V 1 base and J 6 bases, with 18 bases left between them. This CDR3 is CSVEGRLRFRAEAFF. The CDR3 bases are TGCAGCGTTGAAGGACGGCTGAGATTCCGGGCTGAAGCTTTCTTT.

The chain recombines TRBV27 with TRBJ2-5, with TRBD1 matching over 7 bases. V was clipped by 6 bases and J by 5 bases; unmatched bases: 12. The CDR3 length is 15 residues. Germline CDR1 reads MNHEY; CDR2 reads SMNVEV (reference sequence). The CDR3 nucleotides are TGTGCCAGCAGCTCTCTCGACAGGGCCCGGGAGACCCAGTACTTC. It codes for CASSSLDRARETQYF.

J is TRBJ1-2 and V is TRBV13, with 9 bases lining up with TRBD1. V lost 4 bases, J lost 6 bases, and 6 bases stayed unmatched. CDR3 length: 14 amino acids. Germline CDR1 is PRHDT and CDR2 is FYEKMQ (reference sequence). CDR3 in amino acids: CASSYGTGRNGYTF. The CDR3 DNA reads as TGTGCCAGCAGCTATGGGACAGGGCGGAATGGCTACACCTTC.

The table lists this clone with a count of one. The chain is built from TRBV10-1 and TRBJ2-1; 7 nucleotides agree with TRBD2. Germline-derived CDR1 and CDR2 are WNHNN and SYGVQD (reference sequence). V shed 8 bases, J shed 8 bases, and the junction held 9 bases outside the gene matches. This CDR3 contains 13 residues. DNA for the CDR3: TGCGCCAGCGGGAGGGCAGGGACGGATGAGCAGTTCTTC. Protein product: CASGRAGTDEQFF.

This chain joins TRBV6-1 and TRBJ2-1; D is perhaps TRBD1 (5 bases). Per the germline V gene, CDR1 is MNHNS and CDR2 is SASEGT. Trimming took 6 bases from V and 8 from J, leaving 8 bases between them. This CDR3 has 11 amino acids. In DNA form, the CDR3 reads TGTGCCAGCAGGGTACAGGATGAGCAGTTCTTC. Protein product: CASRVQDEQFF.

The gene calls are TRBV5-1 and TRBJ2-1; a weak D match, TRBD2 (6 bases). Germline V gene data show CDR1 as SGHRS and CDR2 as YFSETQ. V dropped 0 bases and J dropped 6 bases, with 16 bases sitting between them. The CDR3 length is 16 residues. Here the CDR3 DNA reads TGCGCCAGCAGCTTGGATTCCTCGGGAGTGACCAATGAGCAGTTCTTC. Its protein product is CASSLDSSGVTNEQFF.

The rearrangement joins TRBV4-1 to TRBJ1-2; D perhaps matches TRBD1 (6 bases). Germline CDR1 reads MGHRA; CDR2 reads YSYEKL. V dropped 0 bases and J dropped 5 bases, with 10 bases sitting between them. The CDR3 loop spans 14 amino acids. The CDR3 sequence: CASSQDSRGYGYTF. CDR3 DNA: TGCGCCAGCAGCCAAGATAGTAGGGGGTATGGCTACACCTTC.

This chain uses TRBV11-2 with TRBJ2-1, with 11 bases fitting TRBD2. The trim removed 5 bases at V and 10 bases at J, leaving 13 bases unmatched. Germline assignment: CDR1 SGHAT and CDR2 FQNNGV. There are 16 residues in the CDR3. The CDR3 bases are TGTGCCAGCAGCCCACTGGGTAGCGGGGGGGTCGGGGAGCAGTTCTTC. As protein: CASSPLGSGGVGEQFF.

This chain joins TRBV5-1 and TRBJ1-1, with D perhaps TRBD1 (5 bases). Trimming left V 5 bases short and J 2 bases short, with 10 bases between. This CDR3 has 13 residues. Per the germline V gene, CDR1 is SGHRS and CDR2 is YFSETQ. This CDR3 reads CASSPGKNTEAFF. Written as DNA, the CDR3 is TGCGCCAGCAGTCCAGGGAAAAACACTGAAGCTTTCTTT. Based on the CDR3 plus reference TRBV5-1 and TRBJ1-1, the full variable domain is KAGVTQTPRYLIKTRGQQVTLSCSPISGHRSVSWYQQTPGQGLQFLFEYFSETQRNKGNFPGRFSGRQFSNSRSEMNVSTLELGDSALYLCASSPGKNTEAFFGQGTRLTVV.

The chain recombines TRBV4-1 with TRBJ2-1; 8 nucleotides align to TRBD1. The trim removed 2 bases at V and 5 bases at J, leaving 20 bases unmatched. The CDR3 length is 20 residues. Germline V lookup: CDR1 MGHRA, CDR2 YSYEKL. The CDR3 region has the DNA TGCGCCAGCAGCCAATATCCATTGCCAGGACAGGGAAAAACGGACAATGAGCAGTTCTTC. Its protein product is CASSQYPLPGQGKTDNEQFF.

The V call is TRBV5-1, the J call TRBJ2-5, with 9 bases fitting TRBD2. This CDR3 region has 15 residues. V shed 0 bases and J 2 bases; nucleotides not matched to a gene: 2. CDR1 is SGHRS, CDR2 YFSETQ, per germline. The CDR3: CASSLGLADQETQYF. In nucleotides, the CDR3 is TGCGCCAGCAGCTTGGGACTAGCGGATCAAGAGACCCAGTACTTC.

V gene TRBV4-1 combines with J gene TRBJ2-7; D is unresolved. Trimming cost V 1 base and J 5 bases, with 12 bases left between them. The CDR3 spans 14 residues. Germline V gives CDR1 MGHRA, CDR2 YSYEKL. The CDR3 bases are TGCGCCAGCAGCCAAGTAAGTACACCCAACGAGCAGTACTTC. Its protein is CASSQVSTPNEQYF.

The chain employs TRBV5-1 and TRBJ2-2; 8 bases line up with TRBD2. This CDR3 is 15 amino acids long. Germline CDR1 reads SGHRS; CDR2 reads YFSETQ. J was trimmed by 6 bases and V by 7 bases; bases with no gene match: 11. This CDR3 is CASRPGLVLSGELFF. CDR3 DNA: TGCGCCAGCCGCCCGGGACTAGTTCTATCCGGGGAGCTGTTTTTT.

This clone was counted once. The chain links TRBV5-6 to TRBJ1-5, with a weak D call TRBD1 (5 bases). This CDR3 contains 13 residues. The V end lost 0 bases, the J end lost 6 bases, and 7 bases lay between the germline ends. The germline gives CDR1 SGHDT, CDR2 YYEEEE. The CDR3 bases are TGTGCCAGCAGCTTGGACGGGGGTCAGCCCCAGCATTTT. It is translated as CASSLDGGQPQHF.

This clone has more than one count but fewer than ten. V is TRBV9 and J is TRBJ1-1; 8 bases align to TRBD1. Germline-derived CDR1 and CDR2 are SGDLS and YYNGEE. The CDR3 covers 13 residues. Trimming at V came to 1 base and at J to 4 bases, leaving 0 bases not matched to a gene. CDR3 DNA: TGTGCCAGCAGCGTAACAGGGGGCACTGAAGCTTTCTTT. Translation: CASSVTGGTEAFF.

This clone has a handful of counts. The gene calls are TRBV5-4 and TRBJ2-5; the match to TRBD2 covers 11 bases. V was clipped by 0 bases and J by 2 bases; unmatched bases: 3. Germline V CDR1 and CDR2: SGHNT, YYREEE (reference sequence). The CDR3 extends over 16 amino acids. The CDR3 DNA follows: TGTGCCAGCAGCTTGGGGGGGACTAGCGGACAAGAGACCCAGTACTTC. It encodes CASSLGGTSGQETQYF.

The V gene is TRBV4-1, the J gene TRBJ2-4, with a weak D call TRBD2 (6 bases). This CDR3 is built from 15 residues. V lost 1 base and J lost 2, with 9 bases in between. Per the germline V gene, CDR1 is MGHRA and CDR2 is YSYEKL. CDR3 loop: CASSQGAGPKNIQYF. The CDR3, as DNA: TGCGCCAGCAGCCAAGGGGCGGGGCCCAAAAACATTCAGTACTTC.

CDR3 nucleotide sequence: TGTGCTAGTGGTTTTAACCGGGACAGGGGCAATCAGCCCCAGCATTTT. Its protein is CASGFNRDRGNQPQHF. The V and J genes are TRBV12-5 and TRBJ1-5; TRBD1 matches at 9 bases. Trimming cost V 3 bases and J 2 bases; bases outside gene matches: 5. In germline, CDR1 is LGHNT, CDR2 FRNRAP. The CDR3 consists of 16 residues.

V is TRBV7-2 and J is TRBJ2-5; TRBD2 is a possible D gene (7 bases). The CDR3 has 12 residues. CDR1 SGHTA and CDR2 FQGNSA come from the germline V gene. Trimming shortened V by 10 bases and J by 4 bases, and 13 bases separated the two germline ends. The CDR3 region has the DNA TGTGCCACCTGGGGGGGGCGAGAGACCCAGTACTTC. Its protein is CATWGGRETQYF.

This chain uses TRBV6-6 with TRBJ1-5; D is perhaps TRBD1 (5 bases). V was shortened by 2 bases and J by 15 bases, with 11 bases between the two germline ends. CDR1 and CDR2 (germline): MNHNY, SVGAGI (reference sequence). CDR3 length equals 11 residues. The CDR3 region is CASSYGQGWHF. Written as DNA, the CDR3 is TGTGCCAGCAGTTACGGTCAGGGATGGCATTTT.

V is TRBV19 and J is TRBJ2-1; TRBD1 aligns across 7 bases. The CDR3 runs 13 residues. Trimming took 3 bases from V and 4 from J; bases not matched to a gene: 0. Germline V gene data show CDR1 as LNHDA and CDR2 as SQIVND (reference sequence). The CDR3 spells CASSMGQYNEQFF. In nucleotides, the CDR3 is TGTGCCAGTAGTATGGGACAGTACAATGAGCAGTTCTTC.

DNA of the CDR3: TGTGCCAGCAGCCTCCCAGCGGGGTCCTCCGTTGACACTGAAGCTTTCTTT. Translation: CASSLPAGSSVDTEAFF. The V gene is TRBV7-9, the J gene TRBJ1-1, with no clear D. The CDR3 covers 17 residues. CDR1 is SEHNR, CDR2 FQNEAQ, per germline (reference sequence). Deletions cut 5 bases from V and 3 bases from J, with 22 bases between.

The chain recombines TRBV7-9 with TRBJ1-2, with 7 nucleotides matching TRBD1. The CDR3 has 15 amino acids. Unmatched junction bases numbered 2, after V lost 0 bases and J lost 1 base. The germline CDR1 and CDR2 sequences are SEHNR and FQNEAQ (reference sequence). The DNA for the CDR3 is TGTGCCAGCAGCTTAGCGCAGGGGGGTAACTATGGCTACACCTTC. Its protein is CASSLAQGGNYGYTF.

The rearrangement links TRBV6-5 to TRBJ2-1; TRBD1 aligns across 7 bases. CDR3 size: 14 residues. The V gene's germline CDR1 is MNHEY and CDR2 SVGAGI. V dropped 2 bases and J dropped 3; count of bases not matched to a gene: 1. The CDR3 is CASSYGTVYNEQFF. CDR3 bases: TGTGCCAGCAGTTACGGGACAGTCTACAATGAGCAGTTCTTC.

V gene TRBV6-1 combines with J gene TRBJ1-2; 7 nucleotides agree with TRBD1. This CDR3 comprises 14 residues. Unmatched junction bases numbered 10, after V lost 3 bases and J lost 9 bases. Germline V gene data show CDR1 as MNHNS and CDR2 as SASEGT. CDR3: CASSDLAGGYRYTF. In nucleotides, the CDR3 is TGTGCCAGCAGTGACCTGGCAGGGGGGTACCGCTACACCTTC.

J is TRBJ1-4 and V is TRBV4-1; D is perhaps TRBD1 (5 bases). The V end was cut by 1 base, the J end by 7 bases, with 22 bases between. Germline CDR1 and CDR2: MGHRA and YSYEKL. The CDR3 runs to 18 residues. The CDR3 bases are TGCGCCAGCAGCCAAGGAAAAGGGGTGACTCCTGGTAGTGAAAAACTGTTTTTT. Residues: CASSQGKGVTPGSEKLFF.

The CDR3 is CASSFLLDRDNEQFF. The CDR3, as DNA: TGTGCCAGCAGCTTCCTTTTAGACAGGGACAATGAGCAGTTCTTC. The chain recombines TRBV7-3 with TRBJ2-1, with 7 bases lining up with TRBD1. Germline-derived CDR1 and CDR2 are SGHTA and FQGTGA. There are 15 residues in the CDR3. J lost 5 bases, V lost 3 bases, and 7 bases had no gene match.